These 21 T cell receptor beta chains originate from one sample sequenced in a study of memory CD4+ T cells and cytomegalovirus serostatus (dated by TCRdb to between 2019 and 2020). The protocol used for the library was the immunoSEQ multiplex PCR assay. Held by TCRdb, this immuneACCESS table contains in-frame sequences only and omits some clones. Under half of the omission traces to an unresolved V gene where checked; the cause of the rest is unknown. This sample holds under 75,000 clones; over 70% were observed only once. Of the sample, around 0.53% falls within the top ten clones. A FACSAria II was used to sort memory CD4+ T cells, defined as single viable CD3+CD4+CD8-CD45RO+ cells. Sequencing was carried out using memory CD4+ T cells from blood. The source of these receptors is an adult in good health and CMV-seronegative. Some clones in this sample may be carry-over from other donors' samples.

The rearrangement uses TRBV4-3 and TRBJ2-4; tentative D call: TRBD2 (5 bases). Deletions cut 1 base from V and 6 bases from J, with 13 bases between. The CDR3 totals 15 residues. Per germline, CDR1 LGHNA and CDR2 YSLEER. DNA of the CDR3: TGCGCCAGCAGCCAAGTCACGGGGTTTTCAAACATTCAGTACTTC. Protein: CASSQVTGFSNIQYF.

The chain carries TRBV7-2 and TRBJ1-1; TRBD1 might be the D (5 bases). The germline V gene has CDR1 SGHTA and CDR2 FQGNSA. V was shortened by 5 bases and J by 0 bases, with 13 bases between the two germline ends. The CDR3 is 15 residues long. The CDR3 sequence is CASSPGPNLNTEAFF. The CDR3 DNA reads as TGTGCCAGCAGCCCAGGGCCGAATTTGAACACTGAAGCTTTCTTT. The entire variable domain, with the rest obtained from reference TRBV7-2 and TRBJ1-1, is as follows: GAGVSQSPSNKVTEKGKDVELRCDPISGHTALYWYRQSLGQGLEFLIYFQGNSAPDKSGLPSDRFSAERTGGSVSTLTIQRTQQEDSAVYLCASSPGPNLNTEAFFGQGTRLTVV.

This chain uses TRBV14 with TRBJ1-3, with D uncertain. V shed 4 bases and J shed 7 bases, with 11 bases lying between them. The CDR3 contains 13 residues. Germline values: CDR1 SGHDN, CDR2 FVKESK. The CDR3 DNA reads TGTGCCAGCAGCCTCGATCAAGGGAACACCATATATTTT. The encoded protein is CASSLDQGNTIYF.

The chain is built from TRBV10-3 and TRBJ1-3; D unclear. V lost 7 bases to trimming and J lost 7 bases, with 17 bases between them. Germline-derived CDR1 and CDR2 are ENHRY and SYGVKD. This CDR3 is built from 14 residues. Here the CDR3 reads CAIMSAGSENTIYF. As DNA, the CDR3 is TGTGCCATCATGAGCGCAGGCTCAGAGAACACCATATATTTT.

The rearrangement uses TRBV28 and TRBJ2-7, with 9 positions matching TRBD2. V was clipped by 2 bases and J by 6 bases; unmatched bases: 14. Per germline, CDR1 MDHEN and CDR2 SYDVKM. CDR3 length: 17 residues. The CDR3 sequence is CASSLRRSSGTTSEQYF. CDR3 nucleotides: TGTGCCAGCAGTTTACGTAGGTCTAGCGGGACGACTAGCGAGCAGTACTTC.

The rearrangement links TRBV9 to TRBJ2-3; D call uncertain. The CDR3 has 13 residues. Germline values: CDR1 SGDLS, CDR2 YYNGEE. With 0 bases removed from V and 4 bases from J, the gap between germline ends came to 6 bases. This chain's CDR3 is CASSVAQSDTQYF. As DNA, the CDR3 is TGTGCCAGCAGCGTAGCCCAGTCAGATACGCAGTATTTT.

This sequence joins TRBV7-9 and TRBJ2-2; either TRBD1 or TRBD2 may fit D (5 bases each). CDR1 is SEHNR, CDR2 FQNEAQ, per germline (reference sequence). The length of the CDR3 is 15 residues. V was pared by 5 bases and J by 2 bases, with 12 bases between. The CDR3 DNA reads as TGTGCCAGCAGCCCCAGGGAGCTCAACACCGGGGAGCTGTTTTTT. Amino acid sequence: CASSPRELNTGELFF.

The J gene is TRBJ2-7, the V gene TRBV28; 10 positions agree with TRBD1. Trimming at V came to 4 bases and at J to 4 bases, leaving 10 bases not matched to a gene. This CDR3 spans 16 amino acids. Germline CDR1 reads MDHEN; CDR2 reads SYDVKM. CDR3 loop: CASSSPGQGPPYEQYF. The CDR3 nucleotides are TGTGCCAGCAGTTCACCGGGACAGGGGCCCCCTTACGAGCAGTACTTC.

The chain couples TRBV6-1 to TRBJ1-4; the match to TRBD1 covers 9 bases. The CDR3 is 15 amino acids. Germline V gives CDR1 MNHNS, CDR2 SASEGT. The ends lost 3 bases at V and 7 bases at J; junction bases unmatched: 6. The CDR3 DNA is TGTGCCAGCAGTGATACCGACAGGGGGGGTGAAAAACTGTTTTTT. Translated, it gives CASSDTDRGGEKLFF.

J is TRBJ2-2 and V is TRBV2; TRBD2 might be the D (5 bases). The germline gives CDR1 SNHLY, CDR2 FYNNEI. CDR3 length equals 14 residues. V gave up 4 bases and J gave up 4 bases, with 10 bases separating them. Written as DNA, the CDR3 is TGTGCCAGCAGTGGGCAGGCGGGCACCGGGGAGCTGTTTTTT. Its translation: CASSGQAGTGELFF.

The CDR3 DNA reads TGTGCCATCAGTGAAGGGCCAGGGACCCCCGAACAGCCCCAGCATTTT. Translating gives CAISEGPGTPEQPQHF. The V gene is TRBV10-3, the J gene TRBJ1-5; TRBD1 is a possible D gene (5 bases). The V and J ends lost 3 bases and 7 bases respectively, with 19 bases between them. The CDR3 totals 16 residues. The germline CDR1 and CDR2 sequences are ENHRY and SYGVKD.

This rearrangement joins TRBV20-1 to TRBJ2-7, with D uncertain. V lost 7 bases, J lost 2 bases, and 9 bases lay in between. The germline V gene encodes CDR1 DFQATT and CDR2 SNEGSKA (reference sequence). This CDR3 comprises 11 residues. The CDR3 region is CSVQSAYEQYF. Here the CDR3 DNA reads TGCAGTGTTCAATCGGCCTACGAGCAGTACTTC.

This clone was seen only once. The CDR3 spells CAWSVRSGYNEQFF. As DNA, the CDR3 is TGTGCCTGGAGTGTAAGAAGCGGTTACAATGAGCAGTTCTTC. The chain has TRBV30 and TRBJ2-1; D is possibly TRBD2 (5 bases). The V gene's germline CDR1 is GTSNPN and CDR2 SVGIG (reference sequence). Between the trimmed V and J ends, which lost 0 bases and 4 bases, there was a span of 10 bases. The CDR3 totals 14 residues.

This sequence joins TRBV4-1 and TRBJ2-1; no clear D. This CDR3 spans 17 amino acids. Trimming removed 0 bases from V and 1 base from J, with 13 bases in between. Germline CDR1 reads MGHRA; CDR2 reads YSYEKL. The CDR3 DNA follows: TGCGCCAGCAGCCAAGATAAAAGGACGATTTCCTACAATGAGCAGTTCTTC. The encoded protein is CASSQDKRTISYNEQFF.

The chain has TRBV19 and TRBJ2-4, with 8 bases lining up with TRBD1. The CDR3 is 14 residues long. Germline V gene sequence: CDR1 LNHDA, CDR2 SQIVND (reference sequence). Trimming cost V 3 bases and J 12 bases; bases outside gene matches: 10. Written as DNA, the CDR3 is TGTGCCAGTAGTATCCTGGACAGGGAATCGTATCAGTACTTC. It yields the protein CASSILDRESYQYF.

This clone came up once. The chain combines TRBV4-1 with TRBJ1-2; 8 bases match TRBD1. The ends lost 0 bases at V and 4 bases at J; junction bases unmatched: 7. This CDR3 has 16 residues. The germline V gene encodes CDR1 MGHRA and CDR2 YSYEKL. In nucleotides, the CDR3 is TGCGCCAGCAGCCAAGAACGTACAGGGGGTCGCTATGGCTACACCTTC. Encoded protein: CASSQERTGGRYGYTF.

This sequence joins TRBV9 and TRBJ2-1; 12 bases align to TRBD2. This CDR3 comprises 16 residues. V trimming: 2 bases; J trimming: 7 bases; junction bases outside the gene matches: 7. Germline lookup yields CDR1 SGDLS and CDR2 YYNGEE. The CDR3 bases are TGTGCCAGCAGCGTGCTAGCGGGAGGGCCGGGGAATGAGCAGTTCTTC. This sequence encodes CASSVLAGGPGNEQFF.

The rearrangement uses TRBV7-9 and TRBJ1-2; 8 bases are shared with TRBD1. V dropped 1 base and J dropped 4; count of bases not matched to a gene: 2. The CDR3 extends over 14 amino acids. The V gene's germline CDR1 is SEHNR and CDR2 FQNEAQ (reference sequence). CDR3 DNA sequence: TGTGCCAGCAGCTTAGGACAGGGGTCCTATGGCTACACCTTC. It codes for CASSLGQGSYGYTF.

This clone was picked up one time. V usage is TRBV12-5 and J usage is TRBJ2-7, with 7 bases aligning to TRBD2. There are 16 residues in the CDR3. The J segment lost 6 bases and the V segment lost 0 bases, leaving 11 bases of the junction unmatched. CDR1 is LGHNT, CDR2 FRNRAP, per germline. CDR3 amino acids: CASGLVLSGAPTEQYF. In DNA form, the CDR3 reads TGTGCTAGTGGTTTGGTACTAAGCGGGGCCCCCACCGAGCAGTACTTC.

This clone was recorded a few times. The chain recombines TRBV7-2 with TRBJ1-2; D unresolved. Germline V gene lookup returns CDR1 SGHTA and CDR2 FQGNSA. V was cut by 6 bases and J by 0 bases, with 14 bases left in between. The CDR3 spans 15 residues. CDR3 in amino acids: CASRKLVGSNYGYTF. As DNA, the CDR3 is TGTGCCAGCAGAAAACTTGTAGGTTCTAACTATGGCTACACCTTC. Full variable domain (rest looked up from reference TRBV7-2 and TRBJ1-2): GAGVSQSPSNKVTEKGKDVELRCDPISGHTALYWYRQSLGQGLEFLIYFQGNSAPDKSGLPSDRFSAERTGGSVSTLTIQRTQQEDSAVYLCASRKLVGSNYGYTFGSGTRLTVV.

The chain couples TRBV18 to TRBJ2-5; D not certain. The CDR3 has 13 amino acids. The V gene lost 6 bases and the J gene lost 2 bases, with 10 bases spanning the gap. The germline V gene encodes CDR1 KGHSH and CDR2 LQKENI. CDR3 nucleotides: TGTGCCAGCTCCGACCTCACACAAGAGACCCAGTACTTC. It translates to CASSDLTQETQYF.